This entry is about one TCR beta chain. Antigen specificity is unknown. These data belong to a study of Tregs in tolerant kidney transplant recipients. Germline V gene lookup returns CDR1 MNHEY and CDR2 SVGAGI. The CDR3 has 15 residues. J was trimmed by 2 bases and V by 6 bases; bases with no gene match: 4. This table comes from immunoSEQ multiplex PCR, and its TCRdb copy is limited to in-frame clones, with some not included. Of just over 30,000 clones in the sample, roughly four fifths are singletons; the top ten hold approximately 2.1%. Sequencing input: Tregs from blood cultured with allogeneic cells. The chain carries TRBV6-5 and TRBJ2-6; 7 bases line up with TRBD1. The TCR originated in a human donor in good health. The CDR3 protein is CASRSTGAGANVLTF. CDR3 coding DNA: TGTGCCAGCAGGAGTACAGGGGCTGGGGCCAACGTCCTGACTTTC.